What follows are 25 T cell receptor beta chains derived from one specimen sequenced in a study of blood T cell repertoires in COVID-19. Using immunoSEQ multiplex PCR, the repertoire was profiled, and TCRdb retains in-frame clones only, with some absent. Here the sample spans 390,000 or so clones, 86% being singletons. What was sequenced was peripheral blood. Every receptor here comes from a woman aged 30 to 39 with active or convalescent COVID-19.

The rearrangement uses TRBV5-4 and TRBJ2-7, with TRBD2 matching over 13 bases. There are 15 residues in the CDR3. V trimming: 4 bases; J trimming: 5 bases; junction bases outside the gene matches: 6. The germline V gene has CDR1 SGHNT and CDR2 YYREEE (reference sequence). The CDR3 coding sequence is TGTGCCAGCAGCGGGGGACTAGCGGGACTCGACGAGCAGTACTTC. Encoded protein: CASSGGLAGLDEQYF.

This clone has a handful of counts. The gene calls are TRBV13 and TRBJ1-2; D unclear. The length of the CDR3 is 17 residues. Germline loops: CDR1 PRHDT, CDR2 FYEKMQ (reference sequence). The V and J ends lost 0 bases and 0 bases respectively, with 14 bases between them. This CDR3 is CASSLGSQVGPNYGYTF. The DNA for the CDR3 is TGTGCCAGCAGCTTAGGGTCTCAGGTGGGTCCTAACTATGGCTACACCTTC.

This chain links TRBV6-5 with TRBJ2-1; 7 bases line up with TRBD1. CDR1 MNHEY and CDR2 SVGAGI come from the germline V gene. Losses at the gene ends were 7 bases for V and 4 bases for J; bases not matched to a gene: 4. The CDR3 is 13 amino acids. CDR3 in amino acids: CASTRTGYNEQFF. Written as DNA, the CDR3 is TGTGCCAGCACTCGGACAGGATACAATGAGCAGTTCTTC.

The V call is TRBV5-1, the J call TRBJ1-6; the D is unclear. The CDR3 is 12 residues long. Germline values: CDR1 SGHRS, CDR2 YFSETQ. Trimming left V 5 bases short and J 8 bases short, with 8 bases between. The CDR3 reads CASRRSDSPLHF. Here the CDR3 DNA reads TGCGCCAGCAGACGGAGCGATTCACCCCTCCACTTT.

J is TRBJ2-5 and V is TRBV3-1 (or the pseudogene TRBV3-2), with D unclear. CDR3 length: 16 residues. The germline V and J ends were trimmed by 0 bases and 1 base, with 12 bases remaining between them. The germline V gene has CDR1 LGHDT and CDR2 YNNKEL (reference sequence). The CDR3 reads CASSQDLVAFQETQYF. As DNA, the CDR3 is TGTGCCAGCAGCCAAGATCTTGTGGCTTTCCAAGAGACCCAGTACTTC.

The rearrangement joins TRBV6-6 to TRBJ2-1, with 8 positions matching TRBD1. Unmatched junction bases numbered 10, after V lost 5 bases and J lost 1 base. CDR1 and CDR2 (germline): MNHNY, SVGAGI (reference sequence). The CDR3 runs to 17 residues. Here the CDR3 reads CASSPLTTGGSYNEQFF. The CDR3, as DNA: TGTGCCAGCAGTCCACTCACAACAGGGGGGTCCTACAATGAGCAGTTCTTC.

DNA of the CDR3: TGTGCCAGCAGTCCACAGGGACAGGGGTTCCACGAGCAGTACTTC. Translating gives CASSPQGQGFHEQYF. This rearrangement joins TRBV6-5 to TRBJ2-7, with 10 bases aligning to TRBD1. The CDR3 has 15 amino acids. Germline V gene data show CDR1 as MNHEY and CDR2 as SVGAGI. Germline trimming cut 5 bases from V and 5 bases from J; bases unmatched to any gene: 9.

J is TRBJ1-1 and V is TRBV10-3; a weak D match, TRBD1 (5 bases). This CDR3 is built from 15 residues. Germline V gene sequence: CDR1 ENHRY, CDR2 SYGVKD. Trimming shortened V by 3 bases and J by 1 base, and 12 bases separated the two germline ends. This CDR3 is CAISEPHRSNTEAFF. CDR3 DNA sequence: TGTGCCATCAGTGAACCCCACAGGTCGAACACTGAAGCTTTCTTT.

The chain employs TRBV11-2 and TRBJ2-7, with TRBD1 as a possible D gene (6 bases). Germline V CDR1 and CDR2: SGHAT, FQNNGV. The germline V and J ends were trimmed by 0 bases and 2 bases, with 14 bases remaining between them. This CDR3 region has 16 residues. CDR3 nucleotide sequence: TGTGCCAGCAGCTTAGAACCCGGGACAAGTACCTACGAGCAGTACTTC. This sequence encodes CASSLEPGTSTYEQYF.

J is TRBJ1-1 and V is TRBV7-6; perhaps TRBD1 as D (6 bases). Germline V gene data show CDR1 as SGHVS and CDR2 as FNYEAQ. The V end was cut by 5 bases, the J end by 4 bases, with 14 bases between. The CDR3 contains 14 residues. This chain's CDR3 is CASSANRVATEAFF. CDR3 sequence (DNA): TGTGCCAGCAGCGCCAACAGGGTTGCCACTGAAGCTTTCTTT. The entire variable domain, with the rest obtained from reference TRBV7-6 and TRBJ1-1, is as follows: GAGVSQSPRYKVTKRGQDVALRCDPISGHVSLYWYRQALGQGPEFLTYFNYEAQQDKSGLPNDRFSAERPEGSISTLTIQRTEQRDSAMYRCASSANRVATEAFFGQGTRLTVV.

This chain joins TRBV5-1 and TRBJ1-1; possible D gene TRBD1, 5 bases. Between the trimmed V and J ends, which lost 3 bases and 4 bases, there was a span of 16 bases. The CDR3 contains 15 residues. The germline V gene has CDR1 SGHRS and CDR2 YFSETQ. CDR3: CASSWTDSLGTEAFF. The CDR3 bases are TGCGCCAGCAGCTGGACCGACAGTCTTGGCACTGAAGCTTTCTTT.

This clone has a single count. The chain employs TRBV29-1 and TRBJ1-2, with D perhaps matching TRBD1 (6 bases). CDR1 is SQVTM and CDR2 is ANQGSEA in the germline V gene. The V end lost 2 bases, the J end lost 2 bases, and 9 bases lay between the germline ends. The CDR3 has 13 amino acids. DNA of the CDR3: TGCAGCGTTGAACAGGGGCGAAACTATGGCTACACCTTC. Encoded protein: CSVEQGRNYGYTF.

The gene calls are TRBV3-1 (or the pseudogene TRBV3-2) and TRBJ2-7, with D hard to call. V was trimmed by 1 base and J by 3 bases, leaving 13 bases between them. The CDR3 consists of 15 residues. CDR1 LGHDT and CDR2 YNNKEL come from the germline V gene (reference sequence). The CDR3 DNA follows: TGTGCCAGCAGCCAAGCCTTCGCGGTTATCTACGAGCAGTACTTC. It codes for CASSQAFAVIYEQYF.

The V call is TRBV3-1 (or the pseudogene TRBV3-2), the J call TRBJ2-3, with 8 bases aligning to TRBD2. The junction had 17 bases not matched to a gene; V was cut back by 0 bases and J by 3 bases. This CDR3 is 20 amino acids long. Germline CDR1 is LGHDT and CDR2 is YNNKEL (reference sequence). The CDR3 sequence is CASSQDLLGLVGGRTDTQYF. The DNA for the CDR3 is TGTGCCAGCAGCCAAGATCTTCTGGGACTAGTCGGAGGAAGAACAGATACGCAGTATTTT.

This chain links TRBV19 with TRBJ2-2, with 8 positions matching TRBD1. Germline-derived CDR1 and CDR2 are LNHDA and SQIVND (reference sequence). J was trimmed by 7 bases and V by 4 bases; bases with no gene match: 17. CDR3 size: 18 residues. The CDR3 DNA follows: TGTGCCAGTAGTAGCGGCCCCGGGACAGGATGGAAACGCGGGGAGCTGTTTTTT. It encodes CASSSGPGTGWKRGELFF.

The chain carries TRBV23-1 and TRBJ1-6, with a tentative D call TRBD1 (6 bases). TRBV23-1 is an open reading frame whose function is uncertain. V lost 8 bases and J 11 bases, leaving 22 bases between the germline ends. The CDR3 consists of 15 residues. CDR3 protein: CASLRVTGSNPPLHF. The CDR3 DNA follows: TGCGCCAGCCTCAGAGTAACAGGGTCGAATCCACCCCTCCACTTT.

The chain recombines TRBV9 with TRBJ1-6, with D hard to call. V dropped 4 bases and J dropped 4 bases, with 12 bases sitting between them. Germline V lookup: CDR1 SGDLS, CDR2 YYNGEE. The CDR3 covers 15 residues. The chain's CDR3 is CASSPSWGYNSPLHF. The DNA for the CDR3 is TGTGCCAGCAGCCCTAGCTGGGGTTATAATTCACCCCTCCACTTT.

This chain connects TRBV6-5 to TRBJ2-3; D is unresolved. CDR1 is MNHEY and CDR2 is SVGAGI in the germline V gene. The CDR3 contains 12 residues. V was cut by 8 bases and J by 4 bases, with 10 bases left in between. In DNA form, the CDR3 reads TGTGCCAGCGCCGTAACTTCAGATACGCAGTATTTT. Its protein product is CASAVTSDTQYF.

The chain has TRBV30 and TRBJ1-4, with D tentatively TRBD1 (5 bases). The CDR3 has 11 residues. With 2 bases removed from V and 8 bases from J, the gap between germline ends came to 6 bases. Per the germline V gene, CDR1 is GTSNPN and CDR2 is SVGIG (reference sequence). The CDR3 DNA reads TGTGCCTGGAGTCGACAGGAAAAACTGTTTTTT. It encodes CAWSRQEKLFF.

This rearrangement joins TRBV29-1 to TRBJ1-1; no definite D call. Trimming cost V 6 bases and J 6 bases, with 14 bases left between them. Germline loops: CDR1 SQVTM, CDR2 ANQGSEA. This CDR3 comprises 12 residues. CDR3 nucleotides: TGCAGCGTGCAATCCCAAGCCGCTGAAGCTTTCTTT. It is translated as CSVQSQAAEAFF.

The count of this clone is one. V and J are TRBV18 and TRBJ2-3; 12 nucleotides agree with TRBD2. This CDR3 has 17 residues. V was clipped by 3 bases and J by 0 bases; unmatched bases: 4. Germline assignment: CDR1 KGHSH and CDR2 LQKENI. The chain's CDR3 is CASSPGLAGISTDTQYF. CDR3 nucleotide sequence: TGTGCCAGCTCACCCGGACTAGCGGGAATAAGCACAGATACGCAGTATTTT.

The V and J genes are TRBV19 and TRBJ2-1; a possible D gene is TRBD2 (5 bases). Trimming shortened V by 0 bases and J by 10 bases, and 7 bases separated the two germline ends. This CDR3 comprises 12 residues. CDR1 and CDR2 (germline): LNHDA, SQIVND (reference sequence). This CDR3 reads CASSIDQREQFF. The CDR3 DNA is TGTGCCAGTAGTATAGATCAGCGGGAGCAGTTCTTC.

J is TRBJ1-2 and V is TRBV5-6; D not certain. V was cut by 4 bases and J by 5 bases, with 6 bases left in between. Germline V gene lookup returns CDR1 SGHDT and CDR2 YYEEEE. This CDR3 has 11 amino acids. The CDR3 coding sequence is TGTGCCAGCAGCACGGGGTATGGCTACACCTTC. It yields the protein CASSTGYGYTF.

The rearrangement uses TRBV19 and TRBJ1-2; TRBD1 agrees at 8 bases. With 3 bases clipped from V and 5 bases from J, the junction kept 8 bases outside the gene matches. This CDR3 has 15 residues. Germline V gene sequence: CDR1 LNHDA, CDR2 SQIVND (reference sequence). CDR3 in DNA: TGTGCCAGTAGTATCGCAGGGGGCCCGTTTTATGGCTACACCTTC. Translating it yields CASSIAGGPFYGYTF. The entire variable domain, with the rest obtained from reference TRBV19 and TRBJ1-2, is as follows: DGGITQSPKYLFRKEGQNVTLSCEQNLNHDAMYWYRQDPGQGLRLIYYSQIVNDFQKGDIAEGYSVSREKKESFPLTVTSAQKNPTAFYLCASSIAGGPFYGYTFGSGTRLTVV.

The chain couples TRBV27 to TRBJ1-5; D may be TRBD1 (5 bases). The CDR3 sequence is 15 residues long. Trimming removed 4 bases from V and 4 bases from J, with 14 bases in between. Per the germline V gene, CDR1 is MNHEY and CDR2 is SMNVEV (reference sequence). CDR3 protein: CASSSGTLGNQPQHF. Here the CDR3 DNA reads TGTGCCAGCAGTTCTGGGACTCTGGGGAATCAGCCCCAGCATTTT.